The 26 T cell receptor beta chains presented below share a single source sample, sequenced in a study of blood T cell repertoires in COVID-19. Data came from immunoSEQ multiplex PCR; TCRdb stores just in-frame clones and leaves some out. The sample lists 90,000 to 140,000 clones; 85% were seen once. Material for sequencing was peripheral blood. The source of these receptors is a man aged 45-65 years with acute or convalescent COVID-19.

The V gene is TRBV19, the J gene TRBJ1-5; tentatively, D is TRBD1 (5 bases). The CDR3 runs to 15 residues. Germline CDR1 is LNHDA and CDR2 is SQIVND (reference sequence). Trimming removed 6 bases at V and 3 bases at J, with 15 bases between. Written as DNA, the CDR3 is TGTGCCAGTAGAGAACTCACAGGTGACAATCAGCCCCAGCATTTT. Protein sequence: CASRELTGDNQPQHF.

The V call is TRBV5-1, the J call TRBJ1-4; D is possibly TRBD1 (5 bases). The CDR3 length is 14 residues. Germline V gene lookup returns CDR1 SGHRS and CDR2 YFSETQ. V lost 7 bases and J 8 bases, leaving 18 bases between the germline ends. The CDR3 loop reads CASGLRDVDEKLFF. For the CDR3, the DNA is TGCGCCAGCGGACTACGGGACGTGGACGAAAAACTGTTTTTT.

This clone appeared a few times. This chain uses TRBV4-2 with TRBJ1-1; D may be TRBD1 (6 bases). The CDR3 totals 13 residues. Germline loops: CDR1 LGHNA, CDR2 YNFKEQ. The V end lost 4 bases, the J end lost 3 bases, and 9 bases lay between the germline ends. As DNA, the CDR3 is TGTGCCAGCAGCCCAGGGGCGTACACTGAAGCTTTCTTT. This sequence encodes CASSPGAYTEAFF.

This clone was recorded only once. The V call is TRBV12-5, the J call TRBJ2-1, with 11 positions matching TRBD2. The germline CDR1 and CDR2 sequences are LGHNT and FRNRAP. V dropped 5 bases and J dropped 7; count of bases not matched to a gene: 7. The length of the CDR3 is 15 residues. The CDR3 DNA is TGTGCTAGTGGTACAGCTAGCGGGAGGATAAATGAGCAGTTCTTC. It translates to CASGTASGRINEQFF.

Written as DNA, the CDR3 is TGTGCCAGCAGTCTAAATAATATCGGGGAGCTGTTTTTT. Residues: CASSLNNIGELFF. The rearrangement joins TRBV12-3 or TRBV12-4 to TRBJ2-2; D ambiguous. The V and J ends lost 5 bases and 7 bases respectively, with 11 bases between them. The CDR3 has 13 residues.

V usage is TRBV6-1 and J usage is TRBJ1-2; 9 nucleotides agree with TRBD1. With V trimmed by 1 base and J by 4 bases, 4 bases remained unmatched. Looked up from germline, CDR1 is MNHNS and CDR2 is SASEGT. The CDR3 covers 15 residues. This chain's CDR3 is CASSEGTGVIYGYTF. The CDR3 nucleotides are TGTGCCAGCAGTGAAGGGACAGGGGTTATCTATGGCTACACCTTC.

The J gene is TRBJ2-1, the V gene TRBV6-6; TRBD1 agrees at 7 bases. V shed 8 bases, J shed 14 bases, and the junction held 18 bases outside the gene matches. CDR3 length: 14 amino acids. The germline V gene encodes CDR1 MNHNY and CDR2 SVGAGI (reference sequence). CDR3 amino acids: CASGPRTGAGREFF. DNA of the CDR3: TGTGCCAGCGGGCCACGGACAGGTGCAGGACGGGAGTTCTTC.

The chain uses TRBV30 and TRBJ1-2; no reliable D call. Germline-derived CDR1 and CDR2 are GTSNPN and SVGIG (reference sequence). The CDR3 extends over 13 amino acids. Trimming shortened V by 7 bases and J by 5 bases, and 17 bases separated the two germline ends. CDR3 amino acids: CASLTYNLYGYTF. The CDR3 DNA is TGTGCCTCTCTCACCTATAATCTGTATGGCTACACCTTC.

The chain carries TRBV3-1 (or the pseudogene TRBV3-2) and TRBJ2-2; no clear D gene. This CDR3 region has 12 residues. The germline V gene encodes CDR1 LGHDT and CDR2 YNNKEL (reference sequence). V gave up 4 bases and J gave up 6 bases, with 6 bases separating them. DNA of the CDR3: TGTGCCAGCAGCCCCACTTCCGGGGAGCTGTTTTTT. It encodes CASSPTSGELFF.

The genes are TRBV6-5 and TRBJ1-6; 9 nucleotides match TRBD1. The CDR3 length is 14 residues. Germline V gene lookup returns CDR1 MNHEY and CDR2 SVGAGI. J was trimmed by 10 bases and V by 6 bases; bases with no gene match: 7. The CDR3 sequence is CASRPGQGTSPLHF. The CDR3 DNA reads TGTGCCAGCAGACCGGGACAGGGAACCTCACCCCTCCACTTT.

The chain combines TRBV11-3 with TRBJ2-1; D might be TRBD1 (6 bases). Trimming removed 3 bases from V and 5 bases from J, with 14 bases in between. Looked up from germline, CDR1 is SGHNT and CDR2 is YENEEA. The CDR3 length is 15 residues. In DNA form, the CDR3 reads TGTGCCAGCAGCTTTGGTCAGGGGATCAACAATGAGCAGTTCTTC. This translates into CASSFGQGINNEQFF.

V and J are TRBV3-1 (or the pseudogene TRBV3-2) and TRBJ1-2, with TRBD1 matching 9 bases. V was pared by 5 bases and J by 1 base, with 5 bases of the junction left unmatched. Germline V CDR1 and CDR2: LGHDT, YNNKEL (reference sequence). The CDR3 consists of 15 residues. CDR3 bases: TGTGCCAGCAGCTTAGAGGACAGGGGTAACTATGGCTACACCTTC. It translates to CASSLEDRGNYGYTF.

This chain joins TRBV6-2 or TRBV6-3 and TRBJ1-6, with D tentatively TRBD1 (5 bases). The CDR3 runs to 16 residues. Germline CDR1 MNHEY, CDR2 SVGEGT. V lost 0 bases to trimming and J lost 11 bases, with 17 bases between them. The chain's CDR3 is CASSYSDDSRKAPLHF. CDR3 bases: TGTGCCAGCAGTTACTCGGACGACAGTAGGAAAGCACCCCTCCACTTT.

DNA for the CDR3: TGCGCCAGCAGCCCCCCACAGGGGGGGAATGGCTACACCTTC. It yields the protein CASSPPQGGNGYTF. The chain uses TRBV5-1 and TRBJ1-2, with 8 bases identical to TRBD1. Germline V gene sequence: CDR1 SGHRS, CDR2 YFSETQ. The length of the CDR3 is 14 residues. Losses at the gene ends were 4 bases for V and 6 bases for J; bases not matched to a gene: 8. Based on the CDR3 plus reference TRBV5-1 and TRBJ1-2, the full variable domain is KAGVTQTPRYLIKTRGQQVTLSCSPISGHRSVSWYQQTPGQGLQFLFEYFSETQRNKGNFPGRFSGRQFSNSRSEMNVSTLELGDSALYLCASSPPQGGNGYTFGSGTRLTVV.

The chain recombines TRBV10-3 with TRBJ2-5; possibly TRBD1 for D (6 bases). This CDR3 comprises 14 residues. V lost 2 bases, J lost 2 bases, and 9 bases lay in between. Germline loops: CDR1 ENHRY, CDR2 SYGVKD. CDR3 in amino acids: CAISEGTPQETQYF. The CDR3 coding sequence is TGTGCCATCAGTGAGGGGACACCACAAGAGACCCAGTACTTC.

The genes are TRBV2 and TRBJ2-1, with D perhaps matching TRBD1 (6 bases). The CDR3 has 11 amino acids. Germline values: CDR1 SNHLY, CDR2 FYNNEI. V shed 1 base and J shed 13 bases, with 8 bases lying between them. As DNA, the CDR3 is TGTGCCAGCAGTGAAGGGACAGCACAGTTCTTC. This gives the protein CASSEGTAQFF.

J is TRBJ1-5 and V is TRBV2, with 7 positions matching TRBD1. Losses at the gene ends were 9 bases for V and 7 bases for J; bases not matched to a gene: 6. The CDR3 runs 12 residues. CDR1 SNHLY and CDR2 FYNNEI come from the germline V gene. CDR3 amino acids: CASTGEGQPQHF. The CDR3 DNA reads TGTGCCAGTACAGGGGAAGGGCAGCCCCAGCATTTT. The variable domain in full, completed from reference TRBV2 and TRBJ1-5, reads EPEVTQTPSHQVTQMGQEVILRCVPISNHLYFYWYRQILGQKVEFLVSFYNNEISEKSEIFDDQFSVERPDGSNFTLKIRSTKLEDSAMYFCASTGEGQPQHFGDGTRLSIL.

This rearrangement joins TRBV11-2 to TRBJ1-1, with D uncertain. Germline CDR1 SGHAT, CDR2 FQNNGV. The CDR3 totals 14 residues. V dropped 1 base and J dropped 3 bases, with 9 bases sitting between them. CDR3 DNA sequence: TGTGCCAGCAGCTTAGCCCCCGAGGACACTGAAGCTTTCTTT. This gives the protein CASSLAPEDTEAFF.

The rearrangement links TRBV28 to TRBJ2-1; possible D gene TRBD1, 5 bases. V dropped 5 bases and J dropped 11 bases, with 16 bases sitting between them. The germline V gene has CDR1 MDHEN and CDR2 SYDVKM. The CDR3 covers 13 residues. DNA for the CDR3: TGTGCCAGCAGTCCCTCGACAGCCTATAAGCAGTTCTTC. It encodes CASSPSTAYKQFF.

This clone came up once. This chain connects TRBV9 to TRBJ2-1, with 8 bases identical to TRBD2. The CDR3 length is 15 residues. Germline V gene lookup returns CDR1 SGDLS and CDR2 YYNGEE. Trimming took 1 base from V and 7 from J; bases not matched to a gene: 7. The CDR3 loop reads CASSVISGGFNEQFF. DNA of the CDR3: TGTGCCAGCAGCGTAATAAGCGGGGGCTTTAATGAGCAGTTCTTC.

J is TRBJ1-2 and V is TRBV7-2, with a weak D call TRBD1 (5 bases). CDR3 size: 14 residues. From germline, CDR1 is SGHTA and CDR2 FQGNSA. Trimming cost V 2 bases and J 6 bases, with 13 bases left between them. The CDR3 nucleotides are TGTGCCAGCAGCTTAACAAGGGGAACTCATGGCTACACCTTC. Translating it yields CASSLTRGTHGYTF.

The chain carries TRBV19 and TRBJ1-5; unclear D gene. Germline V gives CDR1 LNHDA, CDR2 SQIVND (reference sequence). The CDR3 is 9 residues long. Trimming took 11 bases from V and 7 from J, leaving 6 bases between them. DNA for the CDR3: TGTGCCGCGGGGCAGCCCCAGCATTTT. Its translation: CAAGQPQHF.

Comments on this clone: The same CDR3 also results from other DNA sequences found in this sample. CDR3 DNA sequence: TGTGCCAGCAGCTTGACAGGGGGCGGTGATGAAAAACTGTTTTTT. It codes for CASSLTGGGDEKLFF. The chain employs TRBV5-5 and TRBJ1-4, with 9 bases matching TRBD1. Trimming at V came to 1 base and at J to 6 bases, leaving 4 bases not matched to a gene. This CDR3 is 15 amino acids long. Germline V lookup: CDR1 SGHKS, CDR2 YYEKEE (reference sequence).

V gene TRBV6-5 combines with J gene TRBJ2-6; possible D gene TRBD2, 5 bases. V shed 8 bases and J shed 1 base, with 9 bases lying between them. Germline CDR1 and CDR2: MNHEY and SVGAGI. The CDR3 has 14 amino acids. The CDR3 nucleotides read TGTGCCAGCCTGAGAGGGTCTGGGGCCAACGTCCTGACTTTC. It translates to CASLRGSGANVLTF.

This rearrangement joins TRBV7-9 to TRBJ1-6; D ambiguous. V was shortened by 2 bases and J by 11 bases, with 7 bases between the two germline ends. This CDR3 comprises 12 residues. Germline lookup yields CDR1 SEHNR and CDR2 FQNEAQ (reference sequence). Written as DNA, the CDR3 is TGTGCCAGCAGCTTAAATACAGCACCCCTCCACTTT. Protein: CASSLNTAPLHF.

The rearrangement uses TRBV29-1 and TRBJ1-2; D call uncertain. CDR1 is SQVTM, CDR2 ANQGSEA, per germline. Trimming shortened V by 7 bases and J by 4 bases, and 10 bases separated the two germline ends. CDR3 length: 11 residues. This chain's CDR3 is CSAQVLYGYTF. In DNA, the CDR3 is TGCAGCGCCCAGGTCCTCTATGGCTACACCTTC.